The rows below give T cell receptor beta chains drawn from one sample of a study of tumor-infiltrating lymphocytes in primary liver carcinoma. TCRdb reprocessed the multiplex PCR reads with MiXCR, giving one entry per CDR3 protein. The data contain tens of thousands of distinct CDR3 sequences, 60% to 80% of them singletons. Sequenced input: liver tumor tissue from sampling region 4. The source is a woman between 25 and 40 years old with primary liver carcinoma and hepatitis B virus infection. Each CDR3 is given with its conserved first and last residue. A D gene is named only where the DNA matches it firmly. Part of the rows lack a size; the others show once, few, many or a class for expanded clones.

d_call | clone_size | cdr3_length | j_call | v_call | cdr3_aa | cdr3_nt
- | - | 16 | TRBJ1-1 | TRBV28 | CASSLTGPPAVSESFF | TGTGCCAGCAGTTTAACGGGCCCACCAGCAGTCAGTGAATCTTTCTTT
- | - | 18 | TRBJ1-2 | TRBV6-1 | CVSSERFLVLRLNYGYTF | TGTGTCAGCAGTGAACGGTTCCTGGTCCTTAGACTTAACTATGGCTACACGTTC
- | few | 14 | TRBJ1-2 | TRBV7-9 | CASSPRTAFYGYTF | TGTGCCAGTAGCCCTCGGACAGCCTTCTATGGCTACACCTTC
- | - | 15 | TRBJ1-2 | TRBV4-3 | CASSQDRCRVNGYIF | TGCGCCAGCAGCCAAGATAGGTGCAGGGTGAATGGCTACATCTTC
- | many | 12 | TRBJ2-1 | TRBV7-8 | CASSLGLYEQFF | TGTGCCAGCAGCTTAGGGCTGTATGAGCAGTTCTTC
TRBD1 | - | 16 | TRBJ1-3 | TRBV12-3/TRBV12-4 | CASSGVATGTGNTIYF | TGTGCCAGCAGTGGCGTTGCGACAGGGACTGGAAACACCATATATTTT
- | - | 15 | TRBJ1-2 | TRBV12-3/TRBV12-4 | CASSLGLPHDYGFTF | TGTGCCAGCAGTTTAGGTCTCCCCCACGACTATGGCTTCACATTC
- | - | 16 | TRBJ2-1 | TRBV4-3 | CASSQDAGSSYKELFF | TGCGCCAGCAGTCAAGATGCGGGAAGCTCCTACAAAGAGCTGTTCTTC
- | - | 14 | TRBJ2-1 | TRBV28 | CGSTRARGLNEQFF | TGTGGCAGCACTCGCGCCCGGGGGTTAAATGAGCAGTTCTTC
- | - | 17 | TRBJ2-3 | TRBV5-4 | CVISADGHPPPTDTQYF | TGTGTCATCAGCGCAGACGGACACCCTCCACCCACAGATACACAGTATTTT